One sample yielded the 31 T cell receptor beta chains listed below, sequenced in a study of T-cell reconstitution after alpha-beta-depleted transplantation in children. A TCRbeta library incorporating unique molecular identifiers was prepared. Using its own MiXCR run on the PCR reads, TCRdb lists one record per CDR3 protein. Of just over 200,000 distinct CDR3 sequences listed, under 8.5% are singletons. This specimen was PBMCs, mostly from graft donor cells, taken 360 days after TCRalphabeta/CD19-depleted stem cell transplant. The receptors stem from a male patient aged 2-15 years who had a stem cell transplant for acute myeloid leukemia, so the T cells may come from the graft donor.

The V and J genes are TRBV30 and TRBJ2-4, with TRBD1 matching 8 bases. V was clipped by 0 bases and J by 3 bases; unmatched bases: 16. The CDR3 runs to 19 residues. The germline V gene encodes CDR1 GTSNPN and CDR2 SVGIG (reference sequence). CDR3 residues: CAWSVQGGAVGLVKNIQYF. As DNA, the CDR3 is TGTGCCTGGAGTGTACAGGGGGGCGCGGTTGGCTTGGTCAAAAACATTCAGTACTTC.

This clonotype was picked up many times. The chain has TRBV10-3 and TRBJ2-3; the D gene is possibly TRBD2 (5 bases). CDR1 ENHRY and CDR2 SYGVKD come from the germline V gene. The CDR3 extends over 14 amino acids. Trimming removed 4 bases from V and 0 bases from J, with 8 bases in between. CDR3 in amino acids: CAISVLESTDTQYF. The CDR3 region has the DNA TGTGCCATCAGTGTACTAGAGAGCACAGATACGCAGTATTTT.

The rearrangement joins TRBV20-1 to TRBJ1-6, with 9 bases that match TRBD1. CDR1 is DFQATT and CDR2 is SNEGSKA in the germline V gene (reference sequence). V shed 1 base, J shed 6 bases, and the junction held 1 base outside the gene matches. The CDR3 contains 14 residues. The CDR3 bases are TGCAGTGCTAGAGGGGGACAGGGTAATTCACCCCTCCACTTT. It yields the protein CSARGGQGNSPLHF.

This chain links TRBV20-1 with TRBJ1-2; D unclear. CDR1 and CDR2 (germline): DFQATT, SNEGSKA (reference sequence). V was trimmed by 4 bases and J by 3 bases, leaving 6 bases between them. This CDR3 has 11 amino acids. CDR3 nucleotide sequence: TGCAGTGCTAAGGTGGACTATGGCTACACCTTC. It codes for CSAKVDYGYTF.

The rearrangement uses TRBV29-1 and TRBJ1-1; TRBD1 matches 9 bases. Germline trimming cut 4 bases from V and 12 bases from J; bases unmatched to any gene: 3. Germline CDR1 reads SQVTM; CDR2 reads ANQGSEA. This CDR3 is 10 amino acids long. The CDR3 sequence is CSVGDRETFF. Here the CDR3 DNA reads TGCAGCGTTGGGGACAGGGAGACTTTCTTT.

This clonotype has a handful of counts. V usage is TRBV20-1 and J usage is TRBJ2-3, with D possibly called TRBD1 or TRBD2 (6 bases each). The CDR3 has 15 residues. The germline CDR1 and CDR2 sequences are DFQATT and SNEGSKA (reference sequence). Trimming stripped 2 bases from V and 0 bases from J, with 12 bases between. CDR3 amino acids: CSARRGPDSTDTQYF. The CDR3 DNA follows: TGCAGTGCTAGACGGGGGCCGGATAGCACAGATACGCAGTATTTT.

This clonotype was seen many times. The chain recombines TRBV9 with TRBJ2-7; possible D gene TRBD1, 6 bases. The V gene's germline CDR1 is SGDLS and CDR2 YYNGEE. This CDR3 is built from 15 residues. Trimming removed 3 bases from V and 2 bases from J, with 15 bases in between. The CDR3 nucleotides read TGTGCCAGCAGCGCCGCCGGGACATTCGCCTACGAGCAGTACTTC. It encodes CASSAAGTFAYEQYF.

This clonotype was counted at least ten times. The CDR3: CASSLGGTGFQFF. CDR3 nucleotide sequence: TGCGCCAGCAGCTTGGGGGGAACAGGCTTTCAGTTCTTC. The V and J genes are TRBV5-1 and TRBJ2-1, with a possible D match to TRBD1 (5 bases). Trimming cost V 0 bases and J 13 bases, with 14 bases left between them. There are 13 residues in the CDR3. The germline V gene encodes CDR1 SGHRS and CDR2 YFSETQ.

This clonotype has just a few counts. The gene calls are TRBV12-3 or TRBV12-4 and TRBJ2-4; the match to TRBD2 covers 8 bases. The J segment lost 4 bases and the V segment lost 5 bases, leaving 7 bases of the junction unmatched. The CDR3 covers 15 residues. This CDR3 is CASSPFSGTKNIQYF. The DNA for the CDR3 is TGTGCCAGCAGTCCCTTTAGCGGGACTAAAAACATTCAGTACTTC.

In this sample, this clonotype turned up many times. The genes are TRBV15 and TRBJ2-2; no firm D call. The CDR3 is made up of 14 amino acids. V was pared by 3 bases and J by 5 bases, with 10 bases between. Germline CDR1 and CDR2: LNHNV and YYDKDF (reference sequence). The CDR3 coding sequence is TGTGCCACCAGCAGGGTGAAGGAAACCGGGGAGCTGTTTTTT. It specifies CATSRVKETGELFF.

This clonotype was detected a few times. The chain carries TRBV27 and TRBJ2-3; 8 nucleotides match TRBD1. V lost 1 base and J lost 4; bases outside the gene matches: 13. This CDR3 comprises 18 residues. Germline assignment: CDR1 MNHEY and CDR2 SMNVEV (reference sequence). CDR3 amino acids: CASSLYPSGQAGSDTQYF. The CDR3 nucleotides are TGTGCCAGCAGTTTATACCCTTCGGGACAGGCGGGCTCAGATACGCAGTATTTT.

This clonotype was recorded many times. This rearrangement joins TRBV28 to TRBJ1-2, with 10 bases identical to TRBD1. The CDR3 is 15 residues long. The germline gives CDR1 MDHEN, CDR2 SYDVKM. V shed 2 bases, J shed 4 bases, and the junction held 4 bases outside the gene matches. CDR3 residues: CASSLARTGGYGYTF. As DNA, the CDR3 is TGTGCCAGCAGTTTAGCCAGGACAGGGGGCTATGGCTACACCTTC.

V is TRBV4-2 and J is TRBJ2-5, with TRBD2 matching 13 bases. The CDR3 consists of 17 residues. The germline V gene has CDR1 LGHNA and CDR2 YNFKEQ. Trimming took 0 bases from V and 5 from J; bases not matched to a gene: 6. For the CDR3, the DNA is TGTGCCAGCAGCCAAGAGAGGACTAGCGGGAGCGGTGAGACCCAGTACTTC. Its protein product is CASSQERTSGSGETQYF.

This clonotype was counted ten times or more. CDR3 bases: TGTGCCAGCAGTTTACAAACTAGCCCATACAATGAGCAGTTCTTC. The encoded protein is CASSLQTSPYNEQFF. The chain uses TRBV12-3 or TRBV12-4 and TRBJ2-1; D is perhaps TRBD2 (6 bases). V was pared by 2 bases and J by 4 bases, with 12 bases between. The CDR3 is 15 amino acids.

This clonotype turned up a few times. This chain joins TRBV5-1 and TRBJ2-2; 10 bases match TRBD1. J gave up 5 bases and V 4 bases, and 8 bases lay outside the gene matches. The CDR3 length is 16 residues. Germline CDR1 and CDR2: SGHRS and YFSETQ. DNA for the CDR3: TGCGCCAGCAGCCGGAGACAGGGGGCATTTACCGGGGAGCTGTTTTTT. Translation: CASSRRQGAFTGELFF.

The rearrangement uses TRBV15 and TRBJ2-7; D possibly corresponds to TRBD1 (6 bases). CDR1 and CDR2 from the germline V gene are LNHNV and YYDKDF (reference sequence). The V end was cut by 0 bases, the J end by 6 bases, with 12 bases between. The CDR3 runs to 14 residues. The CDR3 sequence: CATSRDPTGIEQYF. The CDR3 DNA sequence: TGTGCCACCAGCAGAGACCCCACAGGGATCGAGCAGTACTTC.

The J gene is TRBJ1-3, the V gene TRBV9; D is unresolved. Trimming took 4 bases from V and 1 from J, leaving 12 bases between them. Germline loops: CDR1 SGDLS, CDR2 YYNGEE. The CDR3 loop spans 15 amino acids. The CDR3: CASSPHGSSGNTIYF. The CDR3 region has the DNA TGTGCCAGCAGCCCCCACGGGTCATCTGGAAACACCATATATTTT.

This clonotype occurred many times. The J gene is TRBJ1-1, the V gene TRBV5-1, with D perhaps matching TRBD1 (6 bases). The CDR3 consists of 16 residues. V dropped 2 bases and J dropped 5 bases, with 19 bases sitting between them. From germline, CDR1 is SGHRS and CDR2 YFSETQ. CDR3 residues: CASSLGATGARTEAFF. The CDR3 DNA sequence: TGCGCCAGCAGCTTAGGGGCGACAGGTGCGAGGACTGAAGCTTTCTTT.

This clonotype was seen only a few times. The genes are TRBV19 and TRBJ2-2; D remains unclear. Germline CDR1 reads LNHDA; CDR2 reads SQIVND (reference sequence). Trimming took off 3 bases at V and 8 bases at J, with 16 bases between the two ends. CDR3 size: 15 residues. CDR3: CASSIAWRPHGELFF. The CDR3 DNA follows: TGTGCCAGTAGTATTGCGTGGCGGCCACATGGGGAGCTGTTTTTT. The variable domain in full, completed from reference TRBV19 and TRBJ2-2, reads DGGITQSPKYLFRKEGQNVTLSCEQNLNHDAMYWYRQDPGQGLRLIYYSQIVNDFQKGDIAEGYSVSREKKESFPLTVTSAQKNPTAFYLCASSIAWRPHGELFFGEGSRLTVL.

This clonotype was found many times. The V gene is TRBV9, the J gene TRBJ2-5, with TRBD1 as a possible D gene (5 bases). The germline CDR1 and CDR2 sequences are SGDLS and YYNGEE. Trimming pared 2 bases from V and 1 base from J, leaving 12 bases between. The CDR3 sequence is 15 residues long. The CDR3 nucleotides are TGTGCCAGCAGCGTCCAGGCCAGGGTCCAAGAGACCCAGTACTTC. Its translation: CASSVQARVQETQYF.

This clonotype was observed at least ten times. V and J are TRBV29-1 and TRBJ2-2; a weak D match, TRBD1 (5 bases). CDR1 and CDR2 from the germline V gene are SQVTM and ANQGSEA. V dropped 6 bases and J dropped 0 bases, with 11 bases sitting between them. This CDR3 spans 14 amino acids. The CDR3 loop is CSVGRVPNTGELFF. As DNA, the CDR3 is TGCAGCGTGGGCAGGGTCCCGAACACCGGGGAGCTGTTTTTT.

This clonotype showed up many times. The chain uses TRBV12-3 or TRBV12-4 and TRBJ2-3, with D possibly matching TRBD2 (5 bases). The CDR3 sequence is 12 residues long. Trimming removed 7 bases at V and 6 bases at J, with 11 bases between. As DNA, the CDR3 is TGTGCCAGCACCACCATAGCGGATACGCAGTATTTT. Protein: CASTTIADTQYF.

This clonotype turned up a few times. V gene TRBV12-3 or TRBV12-4 combines with J gene TRBJ2-1; possibly TRBD1 or TRBD2 for D (5 bases each). V lost 5 bases and J 5 bases, leaving 13 bases between the germline ends. The CDR3 runs to 14 residues. The CDR3 spells CASSEVGRDNEQFF. The CDR3 DNA reads as TGTGCCAGCAGTGAGGTGGGACGGGACAATGAGCAGTTCTTC.

This clonotype came up many times. The genes are TRBV6-5 and TRBJ2-3; the match to TRBD2 covers 13 bases. This CDR3 comprises 15 residues. Germline V CDR1 and CDR2: MNHEY, SVGAGI. V was pared by 2 bases and J by 6 bases, with 2 bases of the junction left unmatched. This CDR3 is CASSYGLAGADTQYF. CDR3 bases: TGTGCCAGCAGTTACGGACTAGCGGGAGCGGATACGCAGTATTTT.

This clonotype was observed a handful of times. V gene TRBV7-6 combines with J gene TRBJ2-7; 10 positions match TRBD1. Germline V gene sequence: CDR1 SGHVS, CDR2 FNYEAQ. The trim removed 0 bases at V and 0 bases at J, leaving 5 bases unmatched. The CDR3 is 17 amino acids. CDR3 protein: CASSLAPGTGASYEQYF. In DNA, the CDR3 is TGTGCCAGCAGCTTAGCCCCCGGGACAGGGGCCTCCTACGAGCAGTACTTC.

The J gene is TRBJ1-2, the V gene TRBV4-1, with D possibly being TRBD1 (6 bases). This CDR3 comprises 15 residues. Germline values: CDR1 MGHRA, CDR2 YSYEKL. V lost 4 bases, J lost 4 bases, and 16 bases lay in between. The CDR3 nucleotides read TGCGCCAGCAGCCCCGAGATAGACAGGAGCTATGGCTACACCTTC. This encodes CASSPEIDRSYGYTF.

The chain uses TRBV4-2 and TRBJ2-5; D unclear. V dropped 0 bases and J dropped 4 bases, with 9 bases sitting between them. Germline values: CDR1 LGHNA, CDR2 YNFKEQ. The length of the CDR3 is 14 residues. The CDR3 protein is CASSQDRVLETQYF. CDR3 DNA sequence: TGTGCCAGCAGCCAAGATAGGGTGCTAGAGACCCAGTACTTC.

This clonotype has a count of ten or more. The gene calls are TRBV4-3 and TRBJ2-1; D tentatively reads TRBD1 or TRBD2 (6 bases each). V was clipped by 1 base and J by 2 bases, with 18 bases between them. Germline loops: CDR1 LGHNA, CDR2 YSLEER. This CDR3 is built from 18 residues. CDR3 nucleotide sequence: TGCGCCAGCAGCCAAGGAACCGTCTGGGGGGCTGCCTACAATGAGCAGTTCTTC. It is translated as CASSQGTVWGAAYNEQFF.

This clonotype was counted at least ten times. V usage is TRBV5-1 and J usage is TRBJ2-1; TRBD2 matches 8 bases. From germline, CDR1 is SGHRS and CDR2 YFSETQ. J was trimmed by 7 bases and V by 8 bases; bases with no gene match: 14. This CDR3 contains 15 residues. The CDR3 DNA sequence: TGCGCCAGTGCTACCCGGGGGGGCCTTCTTAATGAGCAGTTCTTC. Encoded protein: CASATRGGLLNEQFF.

This chain links TRBV10-3 with TRBJ2-7; a weak D match, TRBD2 (6 bases). Germline CDR1 and CDR2: ENHRY and SYGVKD. The V end lost 5 bases, the J end lost 3 bases, and 8 bases lay between the germline ends. CDR3 size: 12 residues. The CDR3 coding sequence is TGTGCCATCAGTCGGGAGCTCTACGAGCAGTACTTC. Amino acid sequence: CAISRELYEQYF.

This clonotype appeared a few times. V usage is TRBV20-1 and J usage is TRBJ2-5; TRBD2 might be the D (5 bases). This CDR3 contains 15 residues. Per germline, CDR1 DFQATT and CDR2 SNEGSKA (reference sequence). Trimming took off 3 bases at V and 1 base at J, with 15 bases between the two ends. The CDR3 loop is CSASGGRVLQETQYF. The DNA of the CDR3 is TGCAGTGCTAGCGGTGGGAGAGTGCTCCAAGAGACCCAGTACTTC.